Each of the 20 T cell receptor beta chains below was sequenced from the same sample in a study of T cells after yellow fever vaccination. TCRdb independently ran MiXCR on the 5' RACE reads; one entry per CDR3 protein. The sample lists 170,000 or so distinct CDR3 sequences; around 9% were seen once. Specimen: CD8+ T cells sorted from PBMCs, collected 45 days after the yellow fever booster vaccination. Source of these receptors: a man in his late teens or twenties who received the YFV17D yellow fever vaccine.

This clonotype was observed a few times. The CDR3 spells CSAGLAVGDIFNQPQHF. The CDR3 bases are TGCAGTGCTGGGCTGGCTGTTGGTGACATCTTTAATCAGCCCCAGCATTTT. The chain carries TRBV20-1 and TRBJ1-5; D uncertain. Trimming cost V 5 bases and J 4 bases, with 24 bases left between them. Germline V gives CDR1 DFQATT, CDR2 SNEGSKA (reference sequence). This CDR3 contains 17 residues.

The V gene is TRBV2, the J gene TRBJ2-2, with D tentatively TRBD1 or TRBD2 (5 bases each). Trimming cost V 2 bases and J 9 bases, with 19 bases left between them. CDR3 length: 16 residues. Germline V gene lookup returns CDR1 SNHLY and CDR2 FYNNEI. The CDR3 sequence is CASSECTGTVNRELFF. CDR3 DNA sequence: TGTGCCAGCAGTGAATGCACCGGGACGGTTAACCGGGAGCTGTTTTTT.

This chain links TRBV6-6 with TRBJ2-6, with 7 bases that match TRBD1. Germline trimming cut 2 bases from V and 0 bases from J; bases unmatched to any gene: 7. This CDR3 comprises 18 residues. Germline V gives CDR1 MNHNY, CDR2 SVGAGI (reference sequence). CDR3 DNA sequence: TGTGCCAGCAGTTACGAGACAGGGTCTTACTCTGGGGCCAACGTCCTGACTTTC. Its protein is CASSYETGSYSGANVLTF.

This clonotype has a count of ten or more. The V and J genes are TRBV4-1 and TRBJ2-7, with D perhaps matching TRBD1 or TRBD2 (6 bases each). CDR1 is MGHRA, CDR2 YSYEKL, per germline. The CDR3 sequence is 14 residues long. With 1 base removed from V and 5 bases from J, the gap between germline ends came to 12 bases. The CDR3 region has the DNA TGCGCCAGCAGCCAAGTCCCGGGGGCCAACGAGCAGTACTTC. Protein sequence: CASSQVPGANEQYF.

This clonotype appeared many times. This chain links TRBV20-1 with TRBJ1-1; tentative D call: TRBD1 (5 bases). The CDR3 spans 14 residues. Germline CDR1 DFQATT, CDR2 SNEGSKA (reference sequence). Trimming cost V 6 bases and J 0 bases, with 14 bases left between them. The chain's CDR3 is CSAPREGMNTEAFF. For the CDR3, the DNA is TGCAGTGCACCCCGGGAGGGGATGAACACTGAAGCTTTCTTT.

The chain has TRBV9 and TRBJ2-5; tentatively, D is TRBD1 or TRBD2 (5 bases each). The V and J ends lost 2 bases and 3 bases respectively, with 8 bases between them. The CDR3 is 13 amino acids. Germline CDR1 reads SGDLS; CDR2 reads YYNGEE. In DNA form, the CDR3 reads TGTGCCAGCAGCGTGGGGGATGAAGAGACCCAGTACTTC. This encodes CASSVGDEETQYF.

This clonotype came up many times. This chain links TRBV5-1 with TRBJ1-1; D remains unclear. Germline lookup yields CDR1 SGHRS and CDR2 YFSETQ. The CDR3 consists of 15 residues. Trimming took 3 bases from V and 0 from J, leaving 12 bases between them. CDR3 nucleotide sequence: TGCGCCAGCAGCTCTTTAGGCCTCATGAACACTGAAGCTTTCTTT. Translating it yields CASSSLGLMNTEAFF.

A few counts support this clonotype. The chain recombines TRBV12-3 or TRBV12-4 with TRBJ2-3; D gene uncertain. With 1 base removed from V and 10 bases from J, the gap between germline ends came to 15 bases. There are 14 residues in the CDR3. The CDR3 DNA is TGTGCCAGCAGTTTAGGAGTGGGCATTGGTCCGCAGTATTTT. Translated, it gives CASSLGVGIGPQYF.

This chain links TRBV11-2 with TRBJ2-3; 13 bases match TRBD2. CDR1 is SGHAT, CDR2 FQNNGV, per germline. The V and J ends lost 6 bases and 4 bases, in that order; junction bases with no gene match: 13. The CDR3 contains 18 residues. The CDR3 coding sequence is TGTGCCAGCAGTTACTCCCACGGGACTAGCGGGGTGGCAGATACGCAGTATTTT. Residues: CASSYSHGTSGVADTQYF.

J is TRBJ2-7 and V is TRBV6-5, with 9 bases aligning to TRBD1. This CDR3 is 15 amino acids long. After removal of 6 bases from V and 6 bases from J, the junction contained 12 bases not matched to a gene. The V gene's germline CDR1 is MNHEY and CDR2 SVGAGI. The CDR3 coding sequence is TGTGCCAGCAGCCATGGACAGGGGACCTCGTCCGAGCAGTACGTC. Protein: CASSHGQGTSSEQYV.

This clonotype appeared a few times. The J gene is TRBJ2-1, the V gene TRBV19; D gene uncertain. Deletions cut 3 bases from V and 1 base from J, with 13 bases between. The germline CDR1 and CDR2 sequences are LNHDA and SQIVND (reference sequence). The CDR3 runs to 16 residues. The CDR3 sequence is CASSIPRLGSYNEQFF. The CDR3, as DNA: TGTGCCAGTAGTATTCCCCGCTTAGGGTCCTACAATGAGCAGTTCTTC. The complete variable domain, with remaining parts taken from reference TRBV19 and TRBJ2-1, reads DGGITQSPKYLFRKEGQNVTLSCEQNLNHDAMYWYRQDPGQGLRLIYYSQIVNDFQKGDIAEGYSVSREKKESFPLTVTSAQKNPTAFYLCASSIPRLGSYNEQFFGPGTRLTVL.

The chain joins TRBV2 to TRBJ2-1; no clear D gene. Germline loops: CDR1 SNHLY, CDR2 FYNNEI. This CDR3 spans 16 amino acids. The ends were cut back, 1 base at V and 5 bases at J, with 15 bases in the middle. CDR3 loop: CASSEVNVPSNNEQFF. The CDR3 DNA is TGTGCCAGCAGTGAAGTTAACGTCCCTAGTAACAATGAGCAGTTCTTC.

This clonotype was observed a few times. This chain connects TRBV4-2 to TRBJ1-4, with D uncertain. V was pared by 1 base and J by 5 bases, with 14 bases between. The CDR3 totals 16 residues. The germline V gene has CDR1 LGHNA and CDR2 YNFKEQ. CDR3 DNA: TGTGCCAGCAGCCAAGTGGAGGCAGGCTCGAATGAAAAACTGTTTTTT. Protein product: CASSQVEAGSNEKLFF.

This clonotype was seen a few times. The rearrangement uses TRBV5-1 and TRBJ1-1; maybe TRBD1 (6 bases). CDR1 and CDR2 from the germline V gene are SGHRS and YFSETQ. The V end was cut by 5 bases, the J end by 0 bases, with 11 bases between. The CDR3 totals 14 residues. For the CDR3, the DNA is TGCGCCAGCAGGCAGGGACATCTGAACACTGAAGCTTTCTTT. This translates into CASRQGHLNTEAFF.

This chain joins TRBV25-1 and TRBJ2-2, with D unresolved. CDR3 length: 15 amino acids. Germline V gene data show CDR1 as MGHDK and CDR2 as SYGVNS. With 3 bases removed from V and 4 bases from J, the gap between germline ends came to 12 bases. CDR3 region: CASSEFGRSTGELFF. The CDR3 DNA follows: TGTGCCAGCAGTGAGTTCGGCAGATCCACCGGGGAGCTGTTTTTT.

The genes are TRBV11-1 and TRBJ2-7; D remains ambiguous. V lost 3 bases and J 7 bases, leaving 13 bases between the germline ends. This CDR3 is 13 amino acids long. Germline CDR1 and CDR2: SGHAT and FQDESV (reference sequence). This CDR3 is CASSLVGLPEQYV. DNA for the CDR3: TGTGCCAGCAGCTTGGTGGGCCTGCCGGAGCAGTACGTC.

The chain uses TRBV6-5 and TRBJ2-5, with a weak D call TRBD1 (6 bases). Per the germline V gene, CDR1 is MNHEY and CDR2 is SVGAGI. V was pared by 0 bases and J by 5 bases, with 10 bases between. This CDR3 is built from 14 residues. CDR3 DNA sequence: TGTGCCAGCAGTTACTCGACAGGAGTGGAGACCCAGTACTTC. Amino acid sequence: CASSYSTGVETQYF.

This clonotype appeared a few times. V gene TRBV4-1 combines with J gene TRBJ2-2; no definite D call. V lost 1 base, J lost 4 bases, and 7 bases lay in between. Germline lookup yields CDR1 MGHRA and CDR2 YSYEKL. This CDR3 region has 14 residues. The CDR3 spells CASSQVVFTGELFF. DNA for the CDR3: TGCGCCAGCAGCCAAGTCGTCTTCACCGGGGAGCTGTTTTTT.

This clonotype has only a few counts. The V call is TRBV15, the J call TRBJ2-6; tentatively, D is TRBD1 (5 bases). The germline V gene has CDR1 LNHNV and CDR2 YYDKDF (reference sequence). The CDR3 spans 15 residues. Trimming cost V 8 bases and J 3 bases, with 14 bases left between them. This CDR3 is CATLDSVFGANVLTF. CDR3 coding DNA: TGTGCCACCCTAGACAGTGTCTTTGGGGCCAACGTCCTGACTTTC.

A few counts support this clonotype. The J gene is TRBJ2-7, the V gene TRBV7-3; TRBD1 matches 8 bases. Losses at the gene ends were 5 bases for V and 6 bases for J; bases not matched to a gene: 6. The CDR3 consists of 13 residues. Germline loops: CDR1 SGHTA, CDR2 FQGTGA. CDR3 nucleotides: TGTGCCAGCAGCGGAGACAGGGGCAGCGAGCAGTACTTC. This gives the protein CASSGDRGSEQYF.